These 18 T cell receptor beta chains share one sample of origin, sequenced in a study of blood T cell repertoires in COVID-19. Sequencing used immunoSEQ multiplex PCR; TCRdb keeps in-frame clones, though not all of them. The sample shows more than 250,000 clones, 80% to 90% of them seen only once. Sequenced material: peripheral blood. These receptors were collected from a woman aged 45-60 years with COVID-19, enrolled during active disease.

The V call is TRBV7-2, the J call TRBJ1-2; D unresolved. This CDR3 has 14 amino acids. The germline gives CDR1 SGHTA, CDR2 FQGNSA. Between the trimmed V and J ends, which lost 3 bases and 3 bases, there was a span of 11 bases. CDR3 DNA sequence: TGTGCCAGCAGCTTCCAAGGCGGAGACTATGGCTACACCTTC. Translating gives CASSFQGGDYGYTF.

V and J are TRBV19 and TRBJ2-1, with 9 bases that match TRBD1. Germline lookup yields CDR1 LNHDA and CDR2 SQIVND (reference sequence). V gave up 3 bases and J gave up 9 bases; unmatched junction bases: 12. The CDR3 sequence is 16 residues long. The CDR3 sequence is CASSMDRGWALSEQFF. The CDR3 nucleotides read TGTGCCAGTAGTATGGACAGGGGCTGGGCTCTCAGTGAGCAGTTCTTC.

The V and J genes are TRBV27 and TRBJ2-6, with D perhaps TRBD1 (6 bases). CDR1 is MNHEY, CDR2 SMNVEV, per germline (reference sequence). The CDR3 runs 15 residues. V was pared by 3 bases and J by 2 bases, with 8 bases between. DNA for the CDR3: TGTGCCAGCAGTTTCCAGGGGACTGGGGCCAACGTCCTGACTTTC. The encoded protein is CASSFQGTGANVLTF. Full variable domain (missing parts from reference TRBV27 and TRBJ2-6): EAQVTQNPRYLITVTGKKLTVTCSQNMNHEYMSWYRQDPGLGLRQIYYSMNVEVTDKGDVPEGYKVSRKEKRNFPLILESPSPNQTSLYFCASSFQGTGANVLTFGAGSRLTVL.

The V gene is TRBV5-4, the J gene TRBJ1-2; 7 nucleotides match TRBD1. CDR1 is SGHNT and CDR2 is YYREEE in the germline V gene (reference sequence). Germline trimming cut 7 bases from V and 5 bases from J; bases unmatched to any gene: 8. This CDR3 contains 13 residues. For the CDR3, the DNA is TGTGCCAGCCTATCTGGGACAGAATATGGCTACACCTTC. This encodes CASLSGTEYGYTF.

This chain connects TRBV12-1 to TRBJ2-7; the table names TRBD1, a call not compared with the DNA. TRBV12-1 represents a pseudogene. The length of the CDR3 is 14 residues. The DNA of the CDR3 is TGTGCCAGCAGCTCGGGACAGGAACCCTACGAGCAGTACTTC. This sequence encodes CASSSGQEPYEQYF.

The rearrangement joins TRBV18 to TRBJ2-4; the D gene is possibly TRBD1 (6 bases). Germline V CDR1 and CDR2: KGHSH, LQKENI. V lost 2 bases and J 5 bases, leaving 22 bases between the germline ends. CDR3 length: 18 residues. In DNA, the CDR3 is TGTGCCAGCTCACCATTACGGTTTGGTCGAGGGGGTCAAAACATTCAGTACTTC. Protein sequence: CASSPLRFGRGGQNIQYF.

This clone occurred a few times. The genes are TRBV21-1 and TRBJ1-2. TRBV21-1 is flagged as a pseudogene. The CDR3 loop spans 15 amino acids. This CDR3 reads CASSKRGAANYGYTF. CDR3 DNA: TGTGCCAGCAGCAAACGGGGAGCAGCAAACTATGGCTACACCTTC.

This rearrangement joins TRBV9 to TRBJ2-1; 10 bases match TRBD2. After removal of 0 bases from V and 4 bases from J, the junction contained 4 bases not matched to a gene. The CDR3 is 16 amino acids. In germline, CDR1 is SGDLS, CDR2 YYNGEE. This chain's CDR3 is CASSVDLAGVYNEQFF. In nucleotides, the CDR3 is TGTGCCAGCAGCGTAGATCTAGCGGGAGTGTACAATGAGCAGTTCTTC. Full variable domain (missing parts from reference TRBV9 and TRBJ2-1): DSGVTQTPKHLITATGQRVTLRCSPRSGDLSVYWYQQSLDQGLQFLIQYYNGEERAKGNILERFSAQQFPDLHSELNLSSLELGDSALYFCASSVDLAGVYNEQFFGPGTRLTVL.

V usage is TRBV11-2 and J usage is TRBJ1-1; 9 nucleotides align to TRBD1. The V gene's germline CDR1 is SGHAT and CDR2 FQNNGV. The CDR3 has 14 amino acids. J was trimmed by 1 base and V by 5 bases; bases with no gene match: 2. Here the CDR3 DNA reads TGTGCCAGCAGCCCGGGACAGGGGAACACTGAAGCTTTCTTT. Translation gives CASSPGQGNTEAFF.

A single count supports this clone. This chain connects TRBV24-1 to TRBJ2-3, with TRBD1 identical over 10 bases. With V trimmed by 4 bases and J by 1 base, 4 bases remained unmatched. CDR3 length equals 16 residues. Germline V gene data show CDR1 as KGHDR and CDR2 as SFDVKD. The CDR3 DNA reads as TGTGCCACCAGTGAGTCCGGGACAGGGGGCACAGATACGCAGTATTTT. Amino acids: CATSESGTGGTDTQYF.

The V gene is TRBV5-1, the J gene TRBJ2-1, with 12 bases fitting TRBD2. Germline CDR1 is SGHRS and CDR2 is YFSETQ. The trim removed 0 bases at V and 2 bases at J, leaving 0 bases unmatched. This CDR3 contains 16 residues. CDR3 in DNA: TGCGCCAGCAGCTTGGGACTAGCGGGAGCCTACAATGAGCAGTTCTTC. Amino acid sequence: CASSLGLAGAYNEQFF. Drawing the rest from reference TRBV5-1 and TRBJ2-1, the complete variable domain is KAGVTQTPRYLIKTRGQQVTLSCSPISGHRSVSWYQQTPGQGLQFLFEYFSETQRNKGNFPGRFSGRQFSNSRSEMNVSTLELGDSALYLCASSLGLAGAYNEQFFGPGTRLTVL.

The chain couples TRBV18 to TRBJ2-7; the match to TRBD1 covers 12 bases. This CDR3 is built from 15 residues. Germline V gene sequence: CDR1 KGHSH, CDR2 LQKENI. V lost 1 base, J lost 7 bases, and 5 bases stayed unmatched. The CDR3 DNA reads as TGTGCCAGCTCACCACGGGGACAGGGGGCGGAAGAGCAGTACTTC. Its protein is CASSPRGQGAEEQYF.

This clone was counted between two and nine times. This specimen includes other DNA sequences encoding the same CDR3. The chain joins TRBV3-1 (or the pseudogene TRBV3-2) to TRBJ2-1; 9 bases map to TRBD2. This CDR3 contains 14 residues. Losses at the gene ends were 4 bases for V and 9 bases for J; bases not matched to a gene: 7. Germline lookup yields CDR1 LGHDT and CDR2 YNNKEL (reference sequence). This chain's CDR3 is CASSPSGGRGEQFF. In nucleotides, the CDR3 is TGTGCCAGCAGCCCCAGCGGGGGGAGGGGTGAGCAGTTCTTC.

The chain combines TRBV24-1 with TRBJ2-3, with D tentatively TRBD2 (5 bases). Trimming stripped 5 bases from V and 0 bases from J, with 8 bases between. This CDR3 is 14 amino acids long. CDR1 KGHDR and CDR2 SFDVKD come from the germline V gene. CDR3 amino acids: CATSGADSTDTQYF. For the CDR3, the DNA is TGTGCCACCAGTGGAGCGGATAGCACAGATACGCAGTATTTT.

V gene TRBV4-2 combines with J gene TRBJ2-5; a possible D gene is TRBD1 (6 bases). Germline V gene sequence: CDR1 LGHNA, CDR2 YNFKEQ. This CDR3 region has 14 residues. V shed 6 bases and J shed 9 bases, with 20 bases lying between them. The CDR3 DNA reads as TGTGCCAGCAGTAGCGACCCGGGACAAGGGGCCCAGTACTTC. It is translated as CASSSDPGQGAQYF.

The gene calls are TRBV2 and TRBJ2-2; TRBD1 is a possible D gene (6 bases). This CDR3 contains 17 residues. Germline V lookup: CDR1 SNHLY, CDR2 FYNNEI. The ends were cut back, 6 bases at V and 6 bases at J, with 23 bases in the middle. The DNA for the CDR3 is TGTGCCAGCAGCGATAGGGGTACAGGGCGTAGAGCCGGGGAGCTGTTTTTT. This codes for CASSDRGTGRRAGELFF.

The chain joins TRBV15 to TRBJ1-6; tentatively, D is TRBD1 (5 bases). The CDR3 spans 16 residues. Trimming pared 0 bases from V and 7 bases from J, leaving 13 bases between. Germline V lookup: CDR1 LNHNV, CDR2 YYDKDF (reference sequence). The CDR3 loop is CATSREYPTANSPLHF. The CDR3 nucleotides read TGTGCCACCAGCAGAGAATATCCGACAGCAAATTCACCCCTCCACTTT.

This sequence joins TRBV7-9 and TRBJ2-1; D is perhaps TRBD1 (6 bases). Trimming stripped 5 bases from V and 6 bases from J, with 26 bases between. In germline, CDR1 is SEHNR, CDR2 FQNEAQ (reference sequence). The CDR3 length is 18 residues. DNA of the CDR3: TGTGCCAGCAGCCCTCTCAAATCGGAATGGACAGCAGTCAATGAGCAGTTCTTC. Translated, it gives CASSPLKSEWTAVNEQFF.